Shown below are 16 T cell receptor beta chains from a single sample sequenced in a study of OX40 agonist ivuxolimab in advanced cancers. Some clones are missing from TCRdb's copy, which holds only in-frame ones; the method was immunoSEQ multiplex PCR. Here the sample spans around 67,000 clones, around 80% being singletons. Sequencing used CD4+ or CD8+ T cells sorted from blood, obtained in a trial of the OX40 agonist ivuxolimab. These receptors were collected from an adult with an advanced solid tumor such as melanoma, head and neck, liver or kidney cancer.

This clone was observed a single time. Possible read error: a much larger clone is one base away. The chain recombines TRBV6-1 with TRBJ1-5; the match to TRBD1 covers 8 bases. The CDR3 is 14 residues long. Germline-derived CDR1 and CDR2 are MNHNS and SASEGT. V was pared by 6 bases and J by 3 bases, with 4 bases of the junction left unmatched. The CDR3 nucleotides are TGTGCCAGCAGCTGGACAGGGTACAATCAGCCCCAGCATTTT. This codes for CASSWTGYNQPQHF.

This chain joins TRBV7-8 and TRBJ1-1; the D is unclear. V lost 0 bases and J 1 base, leaving 9 bases between the germline ends. CDR3 length equals 15 residues. Germline CDR1 SGHVS, CDR2 FQNEAQ. The CDR3 region is CASSLALGGNTEAFF. CDR3 bases: TGTGCCAGCAGCTTAGCTCTTGGAGGGAACACTGAAGCTTTCTTT.

CDR3: CATKPASGNSYNEQFF. The CDR3 bases are TGTGCCACAAAGCCCGCTAGCGGAAACTCCTACAATGAGCAGTTCTTC. The chain couples TRBV7-2 to TRBJ2-1; TRBD2 agrees at 7 bases. Germline V gives CDR1 SGHTA, CDR2 FQGNSA. The CDR3 totals 16 residues. The V and J ends lost 10 bases and 0 bases, in that order; junction bases with no gene match: 12.

CDR3 loop: CASRGVGISGNTIYF. The DNA for the CDR3 is TGTGCCAGTAGGGGGGTCGGAATCTCTGGAAACACCATATATTTT. This sequence joins TRBV19 and TRBJ1-3, with D possibly being TRBD1 (5 bases). The germline V gene encodes CDR1 LNHDA and CDR2 SQIVND (reference sequence). The ends were cut back, 6 bases at V and 0 bases at J, with 12 bases in the middle. This CDR3 is 15 amino acids long.

This clone was counted once. This rearrangement joins TRBV5-1 to TRBJ1-2, with 9 bases matching TRBD1. Germline V lookup: CDR1 SGHRS, CDR2 YFSETQ. J was trimmed by 8 bases and V by 5 bases; bases with no gene match: 7. The CDR3 runs to 13 residues. The CDR3 spells CASSPGQGIGYTF. CDR3 coding DNA: TGCGCCAGCAGTCCGGGACAGGGTATAGGCTACACCTTC.

The chain employs TRBV30 and TRBJ2-5, with TRBD1 as a possible D gene (8 bases). The germline V and J ends were trimmed by 0 bases and 5 bases, with 13 bases remaining between them. Germline V lookup: CDR1 GTSNPN, CDR2 SVGIG (reference sequence). This CDR3 is 14 amino acids long. The CDR3 DNA is TGTGCCTGGAGTGTAGGACAGGGAGGGGAGACCCAGTACTTC. Its translation is CAWSVGQGGETQYF.

The chain links TRBV15 to TRBJ2-7; 7 nucleotides match TRBD1. Germline-derived CDR1 and CDR2 are LNHNV and YYDKDF (reference sequence). The CDR3 is 15 amino acids. The V gene end was trimmed by 3 bases and the J gene end by 3 bases; junction bases not matched to a gene: 8. This CDR3 reads CATSRDFRTGYEQYF. As DNA, the CDR3 is TGTGCCACCAGCAGGGATTTTAGGACAGGCTACGAGCAGTACTTC.

The V call is TRBV6-5, the J call TRBJ2-7; 9 nucleotides match TRBD2. V dropped 5 bases and J dropped 3; count of bases not matched to a gene: 5. The CDR3 contains 14 residues. Germline values: CDR1 MNHEY, CDR2 SVGAGI. CDR3 sequence (DNA): TGTGCCAGCAGTCGGACTAGCGATATCTACGAGCAGTACTTC. Translation: CASSRTSDIYEQYF.

The V gene is TRBV5-1, the J gene TRBJ1-2; D gene uncertain. This CDR3 comprises 16 residues. The V and J ends lost 4 bases and 6 bases respectively, with 22 bases between them. CDR1 and CDR2 from the germline V gene are SGHRS and YFSETQ. This chain's CDR3 is CASSPRWRENVHGYTF. In DNA, the CDR3 is TGCGCCAGCAGCCCCCGGTGGAGGGAAAACGTCCATGGCTACACCTTC.

This clone has just a few counts. The rearrangement joins TRBV5-1 to TRBJ2-1; 12 bases match TRBD2. J gave up 6 bases and V 7 bases, and 8 bases lay outside the gene matches. This CDR3 region has 15 residues. CDR1 is SGHRS and CDR2 is YFSETQ in the germline V gene. CDR3 loop: CASFLAGGPGNEQFF. CDR3 sequence (DNA): TGCGCCAGCTTCCTAGCGGGGGGGCCCGGCAATGAGCAGTTCTTC.

In its sample, this clone was seen once. A much larger clone differs from this one at a single base, so this may be a read error. This sample also contains other DNA sequences that code for the same CDR3. V gene TRBV7-8 combines with J gene TRBJ2-7; no reliable D call. From germline, CDR1 is SGHVS and CDR2 FQNEAQ. The CDR3 sequence is 11 residues long. Trimming stripped 2 bases from V and 2 bases from J, with 1 base between. The CDR3 DNA is TGTGCCAGCAGCTTAACCTACGAGCAGTACTTC. Protein: CASSLTYEQYF.

This clone is a singleton in its sample. The chain carries TRBV5-1 and TRBJ2-5; D could derive from TRBD1 or TRBD2 (5 bases each). V dropped 8 bases and J dropped 4 bases, with 18 bases sitting between them. Looked up from germline, CDR1 is SGHRS and CDR2 is YFSETQ. The CDR3 has 14 residues. CDR3 loop: CASFPGTNRETQYF. The CDR3 DNA reads TGCGCCAGTTTTCCCGGGACCAACCGAGAGACCCAGTACTTC. The full variable domain, with the rest looked up from reference TRBV5-1 and TRBJ2-5, is KAGVTQTPRYLIKTRGQQVTLSCSPISGHRSVSWYQQTPGQGLQFLFEYFSETQRNKGNFPGRFSGRQFSNSRSEMNVSTLELGDSALYLCASFPGTNRETQYFGPGTRLLVL.

This clone showed up just a few times. The chain joins TRBV7-9 to TRBJ1-6; D is ambiguous. The length of the CDR3 is 14 residues. The V end lost 2 bases, the J end lost 6 bases, and 8 bases lay between the germline ends. In germline, CDR1 is SEHNR, CDR2 FQNEAQ (reference sequence). CDR3 coding DNA: TGTGCCAGCAGCTTACAAGGCATTAATTCACCCCTCCACTTT. Protein product: CASSLQGINSPLHF.

The chain links TRBV21-1 to TRBJ2-3; TRBD2 is the table's D call, not checked against the DNA. TRBV21-1 is shown as a pseudogene. The CDR3 totals 17 residues. CDR3 protein: CASSKVSGGARTDTQYF. DNA of the CDR3: TGTGCCAGCAGCAAGGTAAGCGGGGGGGCCCGGACAGATACGCAGTATTTT.

V is TRBV5-1 and J is TRBJ2-2; weak D call: TRBD1 (6 bases). The germline V gene has CDR1 SGHRS and CDR2 YFSETQ. V was cut by 3 bases and J by 3 bases, with 12 bases left in between. This CDR3 is built from 15 residues. As DNA, the CDR3 is TGCGCCAGCAGCTCCGACAGGATTCACACCGGGGAGCTGTTTTTT. It codes for CASSSDRIHTGELFF.

The chain links TRBV6-6 to TRBJ2-1; D is undetermined. V was clipped by 7 bases and J by 7 bases, with 23 bases between them. The germline V gene encodes CDR1 MNHNY and CDR2 SVGAGI (reference sequence). The CDR3 runs to 16 residues. The CDR3 nucleotides are TGTGCCAGCACCTCTCTGCCCGGCGTTGGGGAAAATGAGCAGTTCTTC. Amino acid sequence: CASTSLPGVGENEQFF.